This T cell receptor (beta chain) was sequenced during a study of cytomegalovirus exposure and HLA in healthy donors. The primer mix had 60 Vbeta and 13 Jbeta primers. Libraries were prepared by immunoSEQ multiplex PCR; TCRdb keeps only in-frame clonotypes and omits some of them. Among approximately 97,000 clones listed, about 78% were seen once. Broader study findings: According to a later analysis, donors in an Asian-associated ancestry cluster reportedly had fewer N-insertions than the roughly 720-donor mean.

Note on this clone: Its antigen is as yet unknown.

This CDR3 is built from 11 residues. CDR1 is MDHEN and CDR2 is SYDVKM in the germline V gene. The germline V and J ends were trimmed by 6 bases and 4 bases, with 6 bases remaining between them. The sequence came from a woman between 40 and 50 years old in good health and CMV-seropositive. Sequenced: PBMCs. V and J are TRBV28 and TRBJ1-1; D unresolved. The CDR3 loop is CASRLLTEAFF. The CDR3 nucleotides read TGTGCCAGCAGGCTACTCACTGAAGCTTTCTTT.